A selection of T cell receptor beta chains follows, all from one sample in a study of read filtering for tumor transcriptome and immune sequencing. TCRdb re-analysed the reads in MiXCR, keeping a single row per CDR3 protein. The sample consists of about 62,000 distinct CDR3 sequences, roughly a fifth of them appearing once. The sample consisted of a population of CD138-negative cells sorted from bone marrow. The receptors shown here come from a donor aged 40 or over with multiple myeloma. CDR3s include the opening cysteine and the closing phenylalanine or tryptophan. A D gene is named only where the DNA matches it firmly. Part of the rows lack a size; the others show once, few, many or a class for expanded clones.

NA	TRBJ1-5	many	TRBV9	TGTGCCAGCAGCGTCGGAGGGACTAGCAATCAGCCCCAGCATTTT	CASSVGGTSNQPQHF
NA	TRBJ2-2	many	TRBV20-1	TGCAGTGCTAGAGATCGGGCTAGAACCGGGGAGCTGTTTTTT	CSARDRARTGELFF
NA	TRBJ1-1	many	TRBV29-1	TGCAGCGTTGGCGGGGGGAACACTGAAGCTTTCTTT	CSVGGGNTEAFF
NA	TRBJ2-5	NA	TRBV6-1	TGTGCCAGCAGCACGGGAGCGGCAGGGTCAGGGACCCAGTACTTC	CASSTGAAGSGTQYF
NA	TRBJ2-1	many	TRBV30	TGTGCCTGGACCCCCGACACCTACAATGAGCAGTTCTTC	CAWTPDTYNEQFF
NA	TRBJ2-3	many	TRBV7-2	TGTGCCAGCAGCCCCTGGGGGGGCACAGATACGCAGTATTTT	CASSPWGGTDTQYF
TRBD1	TRBJ1-2	many	TRBV11-2	TGTGCCAGCAGCTATAATACAGGGGCGGACGGCTACACCTTC	CASSYNTGADGYTF
NA	TRBJ1-1	many	TRBV28	TGTGCCTTATCGGGGCCCCAGGGTGGTATCACTGAAGCTTTCTTT	CALSGPQGGITEAFF
NA	TRBJ1-2	few	TRBV7-9	TGTGCCAGCAGCTTGAACAGGGCAGATAGGAATGGCTACACCTTC	CASSLNRADRNGYTF
NA	TRBJ1-5	many	TRBV24-1	TGTGCCACCAGTGATTCGGGACTTCCGCACCAGCCCCAGCATTTT	CATSDSGLPHQPQHF